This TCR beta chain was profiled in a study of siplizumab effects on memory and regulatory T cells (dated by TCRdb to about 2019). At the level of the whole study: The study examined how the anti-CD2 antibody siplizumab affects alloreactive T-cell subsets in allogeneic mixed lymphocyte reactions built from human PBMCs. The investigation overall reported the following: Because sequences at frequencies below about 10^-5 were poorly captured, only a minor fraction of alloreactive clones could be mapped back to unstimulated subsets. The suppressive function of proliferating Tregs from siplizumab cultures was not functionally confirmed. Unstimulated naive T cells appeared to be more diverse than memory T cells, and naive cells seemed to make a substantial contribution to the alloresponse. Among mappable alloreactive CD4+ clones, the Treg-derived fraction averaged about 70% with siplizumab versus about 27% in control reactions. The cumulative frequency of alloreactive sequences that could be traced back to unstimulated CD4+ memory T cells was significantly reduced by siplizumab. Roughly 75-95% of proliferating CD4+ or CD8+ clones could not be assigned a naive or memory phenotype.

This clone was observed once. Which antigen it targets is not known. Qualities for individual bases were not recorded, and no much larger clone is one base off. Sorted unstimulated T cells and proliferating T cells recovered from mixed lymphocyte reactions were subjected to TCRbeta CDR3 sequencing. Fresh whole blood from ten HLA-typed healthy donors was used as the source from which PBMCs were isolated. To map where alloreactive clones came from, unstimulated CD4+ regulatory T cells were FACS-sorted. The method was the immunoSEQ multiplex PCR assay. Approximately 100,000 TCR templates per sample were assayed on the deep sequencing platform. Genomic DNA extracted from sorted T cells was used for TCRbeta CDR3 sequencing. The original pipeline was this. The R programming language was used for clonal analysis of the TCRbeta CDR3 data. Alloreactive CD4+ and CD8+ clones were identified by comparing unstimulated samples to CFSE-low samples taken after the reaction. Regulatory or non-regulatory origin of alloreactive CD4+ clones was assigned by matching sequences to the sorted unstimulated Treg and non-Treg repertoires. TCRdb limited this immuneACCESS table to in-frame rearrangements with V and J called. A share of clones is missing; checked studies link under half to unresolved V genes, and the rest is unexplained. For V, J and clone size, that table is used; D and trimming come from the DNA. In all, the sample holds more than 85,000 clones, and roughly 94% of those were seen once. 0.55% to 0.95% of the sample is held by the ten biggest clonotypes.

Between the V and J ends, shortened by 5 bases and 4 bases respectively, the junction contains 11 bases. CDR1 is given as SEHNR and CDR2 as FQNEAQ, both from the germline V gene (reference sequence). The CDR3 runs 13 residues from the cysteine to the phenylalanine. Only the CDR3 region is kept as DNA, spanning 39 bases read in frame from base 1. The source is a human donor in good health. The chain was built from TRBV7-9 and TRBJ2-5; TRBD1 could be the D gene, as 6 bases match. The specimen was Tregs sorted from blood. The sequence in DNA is TGTGCCAGCAGCACAACAGGGATAGAGACCCAGTACTTC. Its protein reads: CASSTTGIETQYF.